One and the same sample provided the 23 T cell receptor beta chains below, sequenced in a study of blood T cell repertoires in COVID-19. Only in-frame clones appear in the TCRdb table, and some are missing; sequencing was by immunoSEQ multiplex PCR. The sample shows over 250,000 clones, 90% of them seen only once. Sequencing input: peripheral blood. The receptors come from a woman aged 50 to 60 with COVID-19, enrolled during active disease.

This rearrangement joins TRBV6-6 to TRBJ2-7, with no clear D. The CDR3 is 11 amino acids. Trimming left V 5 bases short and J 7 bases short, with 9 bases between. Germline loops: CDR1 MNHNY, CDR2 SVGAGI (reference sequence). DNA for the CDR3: TGTGCCAGCAGTACCGTCGGGGAGCAGTACTTC. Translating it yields CASSTVGEQYF.

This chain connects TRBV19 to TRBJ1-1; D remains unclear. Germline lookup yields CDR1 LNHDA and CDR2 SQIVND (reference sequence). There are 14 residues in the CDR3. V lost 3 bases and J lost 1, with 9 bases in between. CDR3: CASSIQRGNTEAFF. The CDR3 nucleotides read TGTGCCAGTAGTATTCAGCGAGGGAACACTGAAGCTTTCTTT.

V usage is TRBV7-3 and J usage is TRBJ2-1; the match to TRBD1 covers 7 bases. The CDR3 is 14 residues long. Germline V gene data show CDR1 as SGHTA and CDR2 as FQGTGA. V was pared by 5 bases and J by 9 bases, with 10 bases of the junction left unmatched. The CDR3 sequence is CASSRGTVQGEQFF. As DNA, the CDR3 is TGTGCCAGCAGCAGGGGGACAGTGCAGGGTGAGCAGTTCTTC.

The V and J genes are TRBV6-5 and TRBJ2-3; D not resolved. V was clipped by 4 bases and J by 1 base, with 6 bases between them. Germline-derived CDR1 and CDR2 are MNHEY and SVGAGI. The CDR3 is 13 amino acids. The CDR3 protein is CASSSFRTDTQYF. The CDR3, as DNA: TGTGCCAGCAGTTCTTTCCGCACAGATACGCAGTATTTT.

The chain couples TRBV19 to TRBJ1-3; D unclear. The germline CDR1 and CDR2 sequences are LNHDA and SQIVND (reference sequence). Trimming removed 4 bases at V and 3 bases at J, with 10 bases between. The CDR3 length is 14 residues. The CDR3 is CASSREDRGNTIYF. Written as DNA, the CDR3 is TGTGCCAGTAGTAGGGAGGATCGTGGAAACACCATATATTTT.

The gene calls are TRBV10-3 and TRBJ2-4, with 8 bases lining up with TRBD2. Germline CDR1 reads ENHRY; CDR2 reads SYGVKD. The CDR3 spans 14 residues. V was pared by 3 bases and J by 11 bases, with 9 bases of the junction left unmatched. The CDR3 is CAISEQAGVMVQYF. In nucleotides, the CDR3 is TGTGCCATCAGTGAACAAGCGGGAGTTATGGTTCAGTACTTC.

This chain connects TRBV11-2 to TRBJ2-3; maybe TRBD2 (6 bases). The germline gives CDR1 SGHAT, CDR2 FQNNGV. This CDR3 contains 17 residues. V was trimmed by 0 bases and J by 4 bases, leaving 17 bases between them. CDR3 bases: TGTGCCAGCAGCTTAGATCCTGGGGGAGGAGGGGCAGATACGCAGTATTTT. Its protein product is CASSLDPGGGGADTQYF.

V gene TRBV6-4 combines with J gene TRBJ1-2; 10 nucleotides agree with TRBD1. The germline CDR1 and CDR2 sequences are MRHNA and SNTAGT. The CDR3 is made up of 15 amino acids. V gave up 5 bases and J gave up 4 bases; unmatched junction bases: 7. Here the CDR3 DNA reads TGTGCCAGCAGTAGACAGGGGGCATCGGGCTATGGCTACACCTTC. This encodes CASSRQGASGYGYTF.

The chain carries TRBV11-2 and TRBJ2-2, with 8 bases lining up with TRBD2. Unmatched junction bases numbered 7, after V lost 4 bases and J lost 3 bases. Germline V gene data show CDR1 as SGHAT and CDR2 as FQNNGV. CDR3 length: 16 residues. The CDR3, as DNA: TGTGCCAGCAGCTGGAAGCGGGAGTGGGACACCGGGGAGCTGTTTTTT. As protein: CASSWKREWDTGELFF. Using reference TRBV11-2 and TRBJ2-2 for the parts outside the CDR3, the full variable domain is EAGVAQSPRYKIIEKRQSVAFWCNPISGHATLYWYQQILGQGPKLLIQFQNNGVVDDSQLPKDRFSAERLKGVDSTLKIQPAKLEDSAVYLCASSWKREWDTGELFFGEGSRLTVL.

CDR3 protein: CASSPIRAGGTGDTQYF. In DNA form, the CDR3 reads TGTGCCAGCTCACCAATCCGAGCGGGAGGCACAGGAGATACGCAGTATTTT. The V gene is TRBV18, the J gene TRBJ2-3; 9 positions match TRBD2. V shed 2 bases and J 5 bases; nucleotides not matched to a gene: 11. Germline V lookup: CDR1 KGHSH, CDR2 LQKENI. There are 17 residues in the CDR3.

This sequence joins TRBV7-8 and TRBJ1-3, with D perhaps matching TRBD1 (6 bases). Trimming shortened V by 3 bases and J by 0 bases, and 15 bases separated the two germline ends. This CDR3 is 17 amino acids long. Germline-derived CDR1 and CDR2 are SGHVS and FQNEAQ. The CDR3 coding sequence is TGTGCCAGCAGCTTCATCGACAGGCCCATCTCTGGAAACACCATATATTTT. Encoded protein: CASSFIDRPISGNTIYF. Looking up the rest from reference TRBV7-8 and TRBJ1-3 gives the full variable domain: GAGVSQSPRYKVAKRGQDVALRCDPISGHVSLFWYQQALGQGPEFLTYFQNEAQLDKSGLPSDRFFAERPEGSVSTLKIQRTQQEDSAVYLCASSFIDRPISGNTIYFGEGSWLTVV.

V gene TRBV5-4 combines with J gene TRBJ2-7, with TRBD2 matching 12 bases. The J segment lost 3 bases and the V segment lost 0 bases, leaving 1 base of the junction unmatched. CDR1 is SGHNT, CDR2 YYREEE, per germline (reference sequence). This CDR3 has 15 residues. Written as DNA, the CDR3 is TGTGCCAGCAGCTTGGGGACTAGCGGGAACTACGAGCAGTACTTC. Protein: CASSLGTSGNYEQYF.

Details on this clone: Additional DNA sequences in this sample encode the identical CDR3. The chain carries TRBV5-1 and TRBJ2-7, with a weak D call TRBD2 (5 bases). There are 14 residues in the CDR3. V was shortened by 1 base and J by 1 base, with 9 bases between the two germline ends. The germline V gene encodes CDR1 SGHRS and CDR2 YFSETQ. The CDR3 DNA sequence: TGCGCCAGCAGCTTGACCAGCGGATCCTACGAGCAGTACTTC. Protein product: CASSLTSGSYEQYF.

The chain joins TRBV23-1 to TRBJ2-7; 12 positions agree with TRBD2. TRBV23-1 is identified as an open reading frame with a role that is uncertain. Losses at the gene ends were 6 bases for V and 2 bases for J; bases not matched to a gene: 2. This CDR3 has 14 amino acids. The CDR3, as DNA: TGCGCCAGCAGCCGGACTAGCGGGACCTACGAGCAGTACTTC. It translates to CASSRTSGTYEQYF.

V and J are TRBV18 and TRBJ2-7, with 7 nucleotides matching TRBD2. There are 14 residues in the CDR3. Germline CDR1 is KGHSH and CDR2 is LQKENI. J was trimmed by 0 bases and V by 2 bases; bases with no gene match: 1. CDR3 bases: TGTGCCAGCTCACCAGGGGACTACTCCTACGAGCAGTACTTC. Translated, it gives CASSPGDYSYEQYF.

The CDR3 DNA reads TGTGCCAGCTCACCTACGGGAGCCCTACCCAATGAGCAGTTCTTC. Its translation: CASSPTGALPNEQFF. The chain couples TRBV18 to TRBJ2-1; D possibly corresponds to TRBD2 (6 bases). Trimming left V 3 bases short and J 6 bases short, with 15 bases between. In germline, CDR1 is KGHSH, CDR2 LQKENI. The CDR3 is made up of 15 amino acids.

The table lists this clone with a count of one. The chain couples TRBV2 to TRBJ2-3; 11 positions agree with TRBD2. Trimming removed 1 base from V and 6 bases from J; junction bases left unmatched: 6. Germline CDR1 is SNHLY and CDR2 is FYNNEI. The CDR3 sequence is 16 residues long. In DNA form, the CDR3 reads TGTGCCAGCAGTGAAGTCCTAGCGGGAGGCCTCGATACGCAGTATTTT. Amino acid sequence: CASSEVLAGGLDTQYF.

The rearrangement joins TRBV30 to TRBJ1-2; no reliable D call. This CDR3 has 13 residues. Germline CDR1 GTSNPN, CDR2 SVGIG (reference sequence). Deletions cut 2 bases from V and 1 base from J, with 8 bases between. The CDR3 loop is CAWSPFFNYGYTF. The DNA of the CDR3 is TGTGCCTGGAGTCCATTTTTTAACTATGGCTACACCTTC.

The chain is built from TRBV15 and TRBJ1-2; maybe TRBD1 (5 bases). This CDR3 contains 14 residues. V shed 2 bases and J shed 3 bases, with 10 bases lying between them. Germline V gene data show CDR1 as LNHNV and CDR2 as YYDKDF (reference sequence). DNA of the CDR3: TGTGCCACCAGCAGACGCAGGGTTGACTATGGCTACACCTTC. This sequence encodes CATSRRRVDYGYTF.

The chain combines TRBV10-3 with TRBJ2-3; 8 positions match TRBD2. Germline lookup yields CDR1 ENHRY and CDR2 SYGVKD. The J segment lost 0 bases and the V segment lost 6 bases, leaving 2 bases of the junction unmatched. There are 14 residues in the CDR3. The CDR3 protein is CAIRSSGSTDTQYF. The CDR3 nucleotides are TGTGCCATCAGGTCTAGCGGGAGCACAGATACGCAGTATTTT.

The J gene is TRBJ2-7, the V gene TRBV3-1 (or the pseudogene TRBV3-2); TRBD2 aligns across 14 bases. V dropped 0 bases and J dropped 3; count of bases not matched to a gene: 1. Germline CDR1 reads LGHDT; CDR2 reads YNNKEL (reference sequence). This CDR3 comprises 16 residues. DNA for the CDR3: TGTGCCAGCAGCCAAGAGGGGACTAGCGGGAGCTACGAGCAGTACTTC. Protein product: CASSQEGTSGSYEQYF.

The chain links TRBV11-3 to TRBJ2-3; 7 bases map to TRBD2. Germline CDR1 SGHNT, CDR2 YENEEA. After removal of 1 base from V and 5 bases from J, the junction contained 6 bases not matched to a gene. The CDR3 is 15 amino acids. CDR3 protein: CASSLGAGAGDTQYF. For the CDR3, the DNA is TGTGCCAGCAGCTTAGGGGCGGGAGCAGGAGATACGCAGTATTTT.

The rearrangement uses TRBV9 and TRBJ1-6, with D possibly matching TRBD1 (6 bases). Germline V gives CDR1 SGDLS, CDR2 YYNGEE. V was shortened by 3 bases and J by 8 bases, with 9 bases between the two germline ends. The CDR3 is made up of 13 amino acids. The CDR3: CASSDRADSPLHF. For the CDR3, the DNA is TGTGCCAGCAGCGACAGGGCGGATTCACCCCTCCACTTT.